Listed here are 23 T cell receptor beta chains from one sample, sequenced in a study of blood T cell repertoires in COVID-19. Clones were sequenced by immunoSEQ multiplex PCR, and TCRdb holds only the in-frame ones, with some missing. The sample shows 150,000 or so clones, approximately 80% of them seen only once. Source material: peripheral blood. Receptor source: a human donor in a cohort sampled during active COVID-19.

The chain uses TRBV6-5 and TRBJ1-1, with D unresolved. The CDR3 sequence is 13 residues long. Between the trimmed V and J ends, which lost 1 base and 3 bases, there was a span of 6 bases. Germline lookup yields CDR1 MNHEY and CDR2 SVGAGI. The CDR3: CASSYLSDTEAFF. The CDR3 region has the DNA TGTGCCAGCAGTTACTTGTCGGACACTGAAGCTTTCTTT.

The gene calls are TRBV10-1 and TRBJ1-2, with D possibly TRBD1 on 6 matching bases. Trimming took 5 bases from V and 4 from J, leaving 11 bases between them. The CDR3 is 13 amino acids. The germline V gene has CDR1 WNHNN and CDR2 SYGVQD (reference sequence). The CDR3 nucleotides read TGCGCCAGCAGTTCGACAGGACCCTATGGCTACACCTTC. Encoded protein: CASSSTGPYGYTF.

The V gene is TRBV6-2 or TRBV6-3, the J gene TRBJ2-7; 7 bases agree with TRBD1. V was pared by 2 bases and J by 4 bases, with 8 bases of the junction left unmatched. This CDR3 has 15 residues. Germline V CDR1 and CDR2: MNHEY, SVGEGT. The CDR3 coding sequence is TGTGCCAGCAGTTACGGAGACAGGGTTGTGTACGAGCAGTACTTC. Translated, it gives CASSYGDRVVYEQYF.

The J gene is TRBJ2-1, the V gene TRBV9; D is unclear. The CDR3 consists of 12 residues. The ends were cut back, 3 bases at V and 8 bases at J, with 9 bases in the middle. Germline CDR1 and CDR2: SGDLS and YYNGEE. The CDR3 DNA follows: TGTGCCAGCAGCGCCGAGAATGATGAGCAGTTCTTC. The encoded protein is CASSAENDEQFF.

The V call is TRBV6-6, the J call TRBJ1-5; D is unresolved. This CDR3 is built from 14 residues. V lost 8 bases and J lost 0, with 11 bases in between. The germline V gene encodes CDR1 MNHNY and CDR2 SVGAGI (reference sequence). Here the CDR3 reads CASLYGDSNQPQHF. The CDR3 DNA sequence: TGTGCCAGCCTTTACGGGGATAGCAATCAGCCCCAGCATTTT.

This chain joins TRBV5-1 and TRBJ2-3, with 9 bases that match TRBD2. The germline CDR1 and CDR2 sequences are SGHRS and YFSETQ. The V gene end was trimmed by 3 bases and the J gene end by 4 bases; junction bases not matched to a gene: 15. This CDR3 has 18 residues. DNA of the CDR3: TGCGCCAGCAGCTGGCCTGGGGGCGGGAGGGCCCTATCAGATACGCAGTATTTT. Translation: CASSWPGGGRALSDTQYF.

This sequence joins TRBV6-6 and TRBJ2-7; 7 bases align to TRBD1. V lost 1 base, J lost 3 bases, and 3 bases stayed unmatched. In germline, CDR1 is MNHNY, CDR2 SVGAGI (reference sequence). The CDR3 consists of 14 residues. CDR3 bases: TGTGCCAGCAGTTACTTACAGGGGAACTACGAGCAGTACTTC. This gives the protein CASSYLQGNYEQYF.

V and J are TRBV18 and TRBJ1-2; D call uncertain. The germline CDR1 and CDR2 sequences are KGHSH and LQKENI. Trimming shortened V by 3 bases and J by 3 bases, and 11 bases separated the two germline ends. This CDR3 is 14 amino acids long. CDR3 nucleotides: TGTGCCAGCTCACCGGGCGGGGAGTACTATGGCTACACCTTC. The encoded protein is CASSPGGEYYGYTF.

V gene TRBV30 combines with J gene TRBJ2-1, with 11 bases fitting TRBD2. Looked up from germline, CDR1 is GTSNPN and CDR2 is SVGIG (reference sequence). V dropped 4 bases and J dropped 12; count of bases not matched to a gene: 8. CDR3 length equals 13 residues. The CDR3 region is CAWIVGLAGRQFF. CDR3 nucleotide sequence: TGTGCCTGGATAGTTGGACTAGCGGGTCGGCAGTTCTTC.

The chain is built from TRBV27 and TRBJ1-5; D may be TRBD1 (6 bases). V was cut by 4 bases and J by 1 base, with 11 bases left in between. CDR1 and CDR2 from the germline V gene are MNHEY and SMNVEV (reference sequence). This CDR3 contains 15 residues. In DNA form, the CDR3 reads TGTGCCAGCAGTTCAACGGGGGGCAGCAATCAGCCCCAGCATTTT. Its protein product is CASSSTGGSNQPQHF.

The chain joins TRBV5-6 to TRBJ2-1; TRBD2 agrees at 8 bases. V lost 0 bases and J lost 5; bases outside the gene matches: 10. CDR3 length: 17 residues. Germline V gene sequence: CDR1 SGHDT, CDR2 YYEEEE. In DNA, the CDR3 is TGTGCCAGCAGCTTGGCCAAGAGGCAGCGGGGGAACAATGAGCAGTTCTTC. Translating gives CASSLAKRQRGNNEQFF.

The rearrangement joins TRBV6-2 or TRBV6-3 to TRBJ2-5; perhaps TRBD2 as D (6 bases). The ends were cut back, 2 bases at V and 1 base at J, with 11 bases in the middle. The CDR3 totals 15 residues. Germline V lookup: CDR1 MNHEY, CDR2 SVGEGT. The CDR3 reads CASSYERAIQETQYF. The CDR3 bases are TGTGCCAGCAGTTACGAGCGGGCGATCCAAGAGACCCAGTACTTC.

V is TRBV7-2 and J is TRBJ2-4; 11 positions agree with TRBD2. V lost 1 base and J lost 0; bases outside the gene matches: 5. The CDR3 sequence is 18 residues long. Per germline, CDR1 SGHTA and CDR2 FQGNSA. Here the CDR3 reads CASSLGLAGTLAKNIQYF. CDR3 sequence (DNA): TGTGCCAGCAGCTTAGGACTAGCGGGGACCCTAGCCAAAAACATTCAGTACTTC. The full variable domain, with the rest looked up from reference TRBV7-2 and TRBJ2-4, is GAGVSQSPSNKVTEKGKDVELRCDPISGHTALYWYRQSLGQGLEFLIYFQGNSAPDKSGLPSDRFSAERTGGSVSTLTIQRTQQEDSAVYLCASSLGLAGTLAKNIQYFGAGTRLSVL.

The chain employs TRBV3-1 (or the pseudogene TRBV3-2) and TRBJ1-1; TRBD1 matches 7 bases. The V gene's germline CDR1 is LGHDT and CDR2 YNNKEL (reference sequence). CDR3 length equals 15 residues. Losses at the gene ends were 0 bases for V and 4 bases for J; bases not matched to a gene: 5. The CDR3 loop reads CASSQEAGGFTEAFF. In DNA, the CDR3 is TGTGCCAGCAGCCAAGAGGCAGGGGGATTCACTGAAGCTTTCTTT.

V usage is TRBV23-1 and J usage is TRBJ2-1; 10 bases map to TRBD2. TRBV23-1 is an ORF for which the function is uncertain. The CDR3 is 18 amino acids. V was pared by 0 bases and J by 4 bases, with 9 bases of the junction left unmatched. CDR3 residues: CASSQSMGLAGDYNEQFF. CDR3 sequence (DNA): TGCGCCAGCAGTCAATCTATGGGGCTAGCGGGAGATTACAATGAGCAGTTCTTC.

V usage is TRBV6-5 and J usage is TRBJ1-1; 8 nucleotides agree with TRBD1. This CDR3 is 13 amino acids long. Germline V lookup: CDR1 MNHEY, CDR2 SVGAGI. The junction had 7 bases not matched to a gene; V was cut back by 6 bases and J by 7 bases. The CDR3 loop reads CASRSRGRGEAFF. The CDR3 coding sequence is TGTGCCAGCAGATCCAGGGGGCGCGGTGAAGCTTTCTTT.

This chain connects TRBV5-4 to TRBJ1-1; TRBD1 matches 12 bases. The V gene's germline CDR1 is SGHNT and CDR2 YYREEE (reference sequence). V dropped 3 bases and J dropped 1; count of bases not matched to a gene: 4. This CDR3 is 16 amino acids long. The CDR3 region is CASSSGQGAGNTEAFF. Here the CDR3 DNA reads TGTGCCAGCAGCTCGGGACAGGGGGCGGGGAACACTGAAGCTTTCTTT.

The chain is built from TRBV11-3 and TRBJ2-5, with 14 bases aligning to TRBD2. CDR1 SGHNT and CDR2 YENEEA come from the germline V gene. V lost 5 bases to trimming and J lost 4 bases; unmatched junction nucleotides: 9. The CDR3 is 17 amino acids. CDR3 loop: CASSPGLAGDRAETQYF. CDR3 coding DNA: TGTGCCAGCAGCCCGGGACTAGCGGGAGATCGGGCAGAGACCCAGTACTTC.

This sequence joins TRBV27 and TRBJ2-1, with 13 bases lining up with TRBD2. The junction had 9 bases not matched to a gene; V was cut back by 2 bases and J by 8 bases. CDR1 and CDR2 from the germline V gene are MNHEY and SMNVEV (reference sequence). This CDR3 comprises 17 residues. CDR3 bases: TGTGCCAGCAGTTTAGAGTTCCCGGGACTAGCGGGGTATGAGCAGTTCTTC. It is translated as CASSLEFPGLAGYEQFF.

J is TRBJ2-2 and V is TRBV5-1; TRBD1 is a possible D gene (5 bases). Germline V CDR1 and CDR2: SGHRS, YFSETQ. The V end lost 1 base, the J end lost 6 bases, and 13 bases lay between the germline ends. The CDR3 is made up of 15 amino acids. The CDR3 here is CASSLFLPGSGELFF. The CDR3 nucleotides read TGCGCCAGCAGCTTGTTCCTTCCAGGGTCCGGGGAGCTGTTTTTT.

This clone was counted once. The V and J genes are TRBV18 and TRBJ1-2, with D tentatively TRBD1 (5 bases). The CDR3 sequence is 14 residues long. V was clipped by 2 bases and J by 4 bases, with 11 bases between them. From germline, CDR1 is KGHSH and CDR2 LQKENI. The CDR3 here is CASSPVGGGYGYTF. The CDR3 DNA follows: TGTGCCAGCTCACCAGTGGGGGGTGGCTATGGCTACACCTTC.

The chain carries TRBV10-1 and TRBJ2-1, with TRBD2 as a possible D gene (6 bases). Germline V lookup: CDR1 WNHNN, CDR2 SYGVQD (reference sequence). Deletions cut 4 bases from V and 10 bases from J, with 11 bases between. CDR3 size: 12 residues. The CDR3 region is CASSVSGDEQFF. In DNA, the CDR3 is TGCGCCAGCAGTGTTTCGGGGGACGAGCAGTTCTTC.

This clone occurred a few times. The CDR3 sequence: CASSLEPGGNSPLHF. In nucleotides, the CDR3 is TGTGCCAGCAGCTTAGAACCAGGGGGCAATTCACCCCTCCACTTT. The chain has TRBV11-2 and TRBJ1-6, with TRBD1 matching over 8 bases. Germline assignment: CDR1 SGHAT and CDR2 FQNNGV. The J segment lost 7 bases and the V segment lost 0 bases, leaving 2 bases of the junction unmatched. The CDR3 is 15 amino acids.